The entry below gives a single T cell receptor beta chain sequence along with its context. The data derive from a study of blood T cell repertoires in COVID-19. On the study more broadly: T cells, B-cell-depleted T cells, or PBMCs supplied cDNA or gDNA.

Seattle participants joined during active infection and were tracked over time. The method was immunoSEQ multiplex PCR; TCRdb's version includes in-frame clones alone and lacks a portion of them. The sample has 200,000 to 250,000 clones, 82% seen once; the top ten hold 5.2%. Germline lookup yields CDR1 MDHEN and CDR2 SYDVKM. V trimming: 3 bases; J trimming: 2 bases; junction bases outside the gene matches: 13. The CDR3 extends over 19 amino acids. Sequencing used peripheral blood. V usage is TRBV28 and J usage is TRBJ2-3; TRBD2 aligns across 11 bases. This receptor was taken from a woman aged 70-85 years with COVID-19, enrolled during active disease. The CDR3: CASSLKLAGEPLPTDTQYF. In DNA, the CDR3 is TGTGCCAGCAGTTTGAAACTAGCGGGAGAACCTTTACCCACAGATACGCAGTATTTT.